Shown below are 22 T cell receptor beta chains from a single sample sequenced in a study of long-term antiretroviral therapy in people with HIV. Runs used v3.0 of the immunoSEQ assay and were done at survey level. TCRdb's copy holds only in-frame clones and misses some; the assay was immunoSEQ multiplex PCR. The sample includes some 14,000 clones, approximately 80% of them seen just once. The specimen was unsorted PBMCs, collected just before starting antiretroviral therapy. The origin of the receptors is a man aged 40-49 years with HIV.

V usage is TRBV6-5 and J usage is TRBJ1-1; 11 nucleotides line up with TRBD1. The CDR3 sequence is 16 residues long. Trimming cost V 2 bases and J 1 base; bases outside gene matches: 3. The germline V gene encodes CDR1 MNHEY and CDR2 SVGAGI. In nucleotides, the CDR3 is TGTGCCAGCAGTTACGGCGGACAGGGGGCGAACACTGAAGCTTTCTTT. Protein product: CASSYGGQGANTEAFF.

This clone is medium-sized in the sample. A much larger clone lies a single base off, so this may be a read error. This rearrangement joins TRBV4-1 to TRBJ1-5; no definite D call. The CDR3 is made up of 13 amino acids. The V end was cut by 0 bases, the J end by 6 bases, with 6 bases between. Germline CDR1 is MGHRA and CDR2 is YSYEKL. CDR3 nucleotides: TGCGCCAGCAGCCAAGATCTGGGTCAGCCCCAGCATTTT. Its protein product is CASSQDLGQPQHF.

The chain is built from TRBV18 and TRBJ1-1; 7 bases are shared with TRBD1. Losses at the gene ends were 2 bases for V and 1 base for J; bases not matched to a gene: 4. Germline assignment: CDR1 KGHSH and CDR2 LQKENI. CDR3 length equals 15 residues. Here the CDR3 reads CASSPDRAGNTEAFF. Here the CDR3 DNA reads TGTGCCAGCTCACCAGACAGGGCTGGGAACACTGAAGCTTTCTTT.

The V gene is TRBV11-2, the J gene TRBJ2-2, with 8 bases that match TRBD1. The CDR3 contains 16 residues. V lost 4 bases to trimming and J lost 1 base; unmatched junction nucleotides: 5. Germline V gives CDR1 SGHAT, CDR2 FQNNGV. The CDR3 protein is CASSSTGTGNTGELFF. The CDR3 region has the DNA TGTGCCAGCAGCTCGACCGGGACAGGGAACACCGGGGAGCTGTTTTTT.

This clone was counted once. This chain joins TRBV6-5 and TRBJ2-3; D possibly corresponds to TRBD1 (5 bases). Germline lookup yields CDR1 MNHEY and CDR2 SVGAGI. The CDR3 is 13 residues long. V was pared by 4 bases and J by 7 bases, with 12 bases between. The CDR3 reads CASSLGASHTQYF. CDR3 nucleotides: TGTGCCAGCAGTTTAGGGGCTTCTCATACGCAGTATTTT.

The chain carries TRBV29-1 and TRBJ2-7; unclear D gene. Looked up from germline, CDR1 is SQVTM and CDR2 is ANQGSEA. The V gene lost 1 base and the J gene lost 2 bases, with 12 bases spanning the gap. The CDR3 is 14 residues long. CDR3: CSVEVYRTTYEQYF. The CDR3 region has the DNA TGCAGCGTTGAAGTTTATCGGACGACCTACGAGCAGTACTTC.

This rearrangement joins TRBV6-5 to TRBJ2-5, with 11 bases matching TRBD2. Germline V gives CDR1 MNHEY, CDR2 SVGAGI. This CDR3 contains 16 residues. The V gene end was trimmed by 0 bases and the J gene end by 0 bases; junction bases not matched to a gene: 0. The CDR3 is CASSYSGLADQETQYF. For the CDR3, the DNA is TGTGCCAGCAGTTACTCGGGACTAGCGGACCAAGAGACCCAGTACTTC.

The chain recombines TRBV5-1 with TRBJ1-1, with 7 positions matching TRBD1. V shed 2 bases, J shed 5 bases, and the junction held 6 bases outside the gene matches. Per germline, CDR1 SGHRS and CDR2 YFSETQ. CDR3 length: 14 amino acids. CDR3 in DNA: TGCGCCAGCAGCTTCCCGGACAGGACGACTGAAGCTTTCTTT. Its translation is CASSFPDRTTEAFF.

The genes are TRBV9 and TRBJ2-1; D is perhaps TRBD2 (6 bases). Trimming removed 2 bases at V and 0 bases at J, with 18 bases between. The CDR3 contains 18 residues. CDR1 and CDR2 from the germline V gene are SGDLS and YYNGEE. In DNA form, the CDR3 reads TGTGCCAGCAGCGTGGGGGGAGGCGTCCTGAGCTCCTACAATGAGCAGTTCTTC. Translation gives CASSVGGGVLSSYNEQFF.

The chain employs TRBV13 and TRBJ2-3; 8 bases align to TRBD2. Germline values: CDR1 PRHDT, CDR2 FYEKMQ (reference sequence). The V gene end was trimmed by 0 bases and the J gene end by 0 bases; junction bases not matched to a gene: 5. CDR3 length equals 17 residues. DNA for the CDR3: TGTGCCAGCAGCTTAGGGCTAGCGGGTACTAGCACAGATACGCAGTATTTT. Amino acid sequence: CASSLGLAGTSTDTQYF. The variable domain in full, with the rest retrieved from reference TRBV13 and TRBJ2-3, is AAGVIQSPRHLIKEKRETATLKCYPIPRHDTVYWYQQGPGQDPQFLISFYEKMQSDKGSIPDRFSAQQFSDYHSELNMSSLELGDSALYFCASSLGLAGTSTDTQYFGPGTRLTVL.

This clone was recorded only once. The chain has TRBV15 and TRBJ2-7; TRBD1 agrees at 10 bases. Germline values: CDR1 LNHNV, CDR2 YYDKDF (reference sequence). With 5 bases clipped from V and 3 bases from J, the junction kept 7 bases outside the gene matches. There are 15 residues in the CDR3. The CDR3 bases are TGTGCCACCAGCCTATCAAGGACAGGGGGCTACGAGCAGTACTTC. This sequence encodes CATSLSRTGGYEQYF.

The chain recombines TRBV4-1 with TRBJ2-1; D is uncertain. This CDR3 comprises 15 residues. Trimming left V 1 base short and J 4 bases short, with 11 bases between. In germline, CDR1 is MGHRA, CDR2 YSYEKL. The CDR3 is CASSQVLGIYNEQFF. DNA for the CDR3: TGCGCCAGCAGCCAAGTTTTGGGAATTTACAATGAGCAGTTCTTC.

The DNA for the CDR3 is TGCAGCGTCCGTACAGGGGGCTCTCAGCCCCAGCATTTT. This translates into CSVRTGGSQPQHF. This sequence joins TRBV29-1 and TRBJ1-5, with 9 bases fitting TRBD1. Trimming at V came to 6 bases and at J to 6 bases, leaving 6 bases not matched to a gene. The CDR3 sequence is 13 residues long. The germline V gene has CDR1 SQVTM and CDR2 ANQGSEA.

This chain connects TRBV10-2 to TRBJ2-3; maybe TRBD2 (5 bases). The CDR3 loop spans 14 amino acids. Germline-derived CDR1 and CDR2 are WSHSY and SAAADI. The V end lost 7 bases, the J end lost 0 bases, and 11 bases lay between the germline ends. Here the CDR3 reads CASKSRGSTDTQYF. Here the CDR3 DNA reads TGCGCCAGCAAATCAAGAGGGAGCACAGATACGCAGTATTTT.

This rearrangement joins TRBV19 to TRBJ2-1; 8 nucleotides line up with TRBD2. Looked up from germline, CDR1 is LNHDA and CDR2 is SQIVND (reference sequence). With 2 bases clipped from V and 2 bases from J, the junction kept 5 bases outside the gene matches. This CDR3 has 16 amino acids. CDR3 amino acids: CASSILREGPYNEQFF. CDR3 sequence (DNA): TGTGCCAGTAGTATACTCCGGGAGGGCCCCTACAATGAGCAGTTCTTC.

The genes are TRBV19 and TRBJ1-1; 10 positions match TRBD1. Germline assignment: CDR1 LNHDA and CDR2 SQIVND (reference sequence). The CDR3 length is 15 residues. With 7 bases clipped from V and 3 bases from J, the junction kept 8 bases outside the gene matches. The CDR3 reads CASTLTGTGDTEAFF. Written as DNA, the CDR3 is TGTGCCAGTACTTTAACCGGGACAGGGGACACTGAAGCTTTCTTT.

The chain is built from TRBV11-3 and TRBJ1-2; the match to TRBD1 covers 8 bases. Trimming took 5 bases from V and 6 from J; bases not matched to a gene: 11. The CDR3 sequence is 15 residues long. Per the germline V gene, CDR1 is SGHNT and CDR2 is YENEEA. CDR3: CASSLKDRDLNGYTF. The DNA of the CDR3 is TGTGCCAGCAGCCTCAAGGACAGGGACTTAAATGGCTACACCTTC.

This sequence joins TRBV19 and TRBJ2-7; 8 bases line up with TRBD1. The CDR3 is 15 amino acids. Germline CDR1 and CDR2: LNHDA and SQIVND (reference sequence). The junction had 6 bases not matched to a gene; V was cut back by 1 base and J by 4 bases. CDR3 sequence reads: CASSIAQGAQYEQYF. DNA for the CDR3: TGTGCCAGTAGTATAGCTCAGGGGGCTCAGTACGAGCAGTACTTC.

The CDR3 bases are TGTGCCTGGAGTTCTGATCCCCGCGGGACAGGGAAGGTGGATGAGCAGTTCTTC. The encoded protein is CAWSSDPRGTGKVDEQFF. V is TRBV30 and J is TRBJ2-1; 9 bases match TRBD1. Per germline, CDR1 GTSNPN and CDR2 SVGIG (reference sequence). Trimming removed 2 bases from V and 8 bases from J; junction bases left unmatched: 19. The CDR3 length is 18 residues.

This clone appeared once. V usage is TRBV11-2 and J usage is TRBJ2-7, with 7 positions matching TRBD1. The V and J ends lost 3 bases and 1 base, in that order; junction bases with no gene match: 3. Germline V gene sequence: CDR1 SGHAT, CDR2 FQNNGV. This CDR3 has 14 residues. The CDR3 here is CASSLDRQSYEQYF. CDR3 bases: TGTGCCAGCAGCTTGGACAGGCAGTCCTACGAGCAGTACTTC.

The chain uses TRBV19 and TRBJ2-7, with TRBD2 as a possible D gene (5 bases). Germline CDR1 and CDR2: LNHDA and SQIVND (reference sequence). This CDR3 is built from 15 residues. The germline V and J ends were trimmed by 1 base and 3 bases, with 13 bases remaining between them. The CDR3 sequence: CASSIGWRASYEQYF. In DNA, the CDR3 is TGTGCCAGTAGTATAGGTTGGCGGGCAAGCTACGAGCAGTACTTC.

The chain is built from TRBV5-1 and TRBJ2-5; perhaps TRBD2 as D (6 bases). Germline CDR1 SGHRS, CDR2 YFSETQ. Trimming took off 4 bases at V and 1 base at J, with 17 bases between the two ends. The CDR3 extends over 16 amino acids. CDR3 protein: CASSRLGGAGQETQYF. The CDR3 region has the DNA TGCGCCAGCAGCAGGTTGGGGGGAGCGGGCCAAGAGACCCAGTACTTC.